This is a list of T cell receptor beta chains from one sample in a study of T cells after yellow fever vaccination. TCRdb analysed the 5' RACE reads with MiXCR anew, one entry per CDR3 protein. The table includes about 30,000 distinct CDR3 sequences, 4.4% detected once. This specimen was CD8+ T cells sorted from PBMCs, taken 5 days after the yellow fever booster vaccination. The receptors here all came from a man aged 25-45 years who received the YFV17D yellow fever vaccine. Both conserved end residues are part of each CDR3. Fields, in order: V gene, J gene, clone size, D gene, CDR3 DNA, CDR3 protein. The D gene is left open where the match is weak. Size is omitted from some rows. Given values are once, few, many or a class for expanded clones.

V: TRBV24-1; J: TRBJ2-3; size: many; D: TRBD2; DNA: TGTGCCACCAGCTTACGACTAGCGGGAGATACGCAGTATTTT; CDR3: CATSLRLAGDTQYF
V: TRBV27; J: TRBJ2-1; size: many; D: .; DNA: TGTGCCAGCAGGCCTCCTATCCTATACAATGAGCAGTTCTTC; CDR3: CASRPPILYNEQFF
V: TRBV7-9; J: TRBJ2-5; size: many; D: .; DNA: TGTGCCAGCAGCTGGGCGGGTGAGGGGGAGACCCAGTACTTC; CDR3: CASSWAGEGETQYF
V: TRBV7-6; J: TRBJ2-3; size: many; D: .; DNA: TGTGCCAGCAGCTCACAGGGAGGCGGACTCACAGATACGCAGTATTTT; CDR3: CASSSQGGGLTDTQYF
V: TRBV11-2; J: TRBJ2-5; size: many; D: TRBD2; DNA: TGTGCCAGCAGCCAAGCAGGGAGGGGAGAAGAGACCCAGTACTTC; CDR3: CASSQAGRGEETQYF
V: TRBV5-6; J: TRBJ2-1; size: many; D: .; DNA: TGTGCCAGCAGCTTGGGACCGCCCGGTAGTCGGTCCTACAATGAGCAGTTCTTC; CDR3: CASSLGPPGSRSYNEQFF
V: TRBV5-1; J: TRBJ2-7; size: many; D: .; DNA: TGCGCCAGCAGCGGGGGGACTGGGGCCTACGAGCAGTACTTC; CDR3: CASSGGTGAYEQYF
V: TRBV29-1; J: TRBJ2-7; size: many; D: TRBD2; DNA: TGCAGCGTTATGAAAGCGGGAGCTCTATACGAGCAGTACTTC; CDR3: CSVMKAGALYEQYF
V: TRBV29-1; J: TRBJ1-2; size: many; D: TRBD1; DNA: TGCAGCGTGGGGACAGATTATGGCTACACCTTC; CDR3: CSVGTDYGYTF
V: TRBV7-2; J: TRBJ2-5; size: many; D: .; DNA: TGTGCCAGCAGCTTAGTTTCATGGCCGCAAGAGACCCAGTACTTC; CDR3: CASSLVSWPQETQYF
V: TRBV4-3; J: TRBJ2-7; size: many; D: TRBD2; DNA: TGCGCCAGCAGCCGCACGGGAGGATCGGAAGAGCAGTACTTC; CDR3: CASSRTGGSEEQYF
V: TRBV6-2/TRBV6-3; J: TRBJ1-5; size: many; D: TRBD1; DNA: TGTGCCAGCAGGTTGACAGGGTTGAACAATCAGCCCCAGCATTTT; CDR3: CASRLTGLNNQPQHF
V: TRBV29-1; J: TRBJ2-7; size: many; D: TRBD1; DNA: TGCAGCGTTGCCTCAGGGGGCGCGGGAGAGCAGTACTTC; CDR3: CSVASGGAGEQYF
V: TRBV19; J: TRBJ2-7; size: many; D: TRBD2; DNA: TGTGCCAGTAGTACTCCTCCAGGTAGCGGGATCTACGAGCAGTACTTC; CDR3: CASSTPPGSGIYEQYF
V: TRBV27; J: TRBJ2-7; size: many; D: TRBD2; DNA: TGTGCCAGCAGTTTGGGACTAGCGGTCTCAGAGCAGTACTTC; CDR3: CASSLGLAVSEQYF
V: TRBV18; J: TRBJ2-2; size: many; D: .; DNA: TGTGCCAGCTCACCTCAACGTGGTATAAACACCGGGGAGCTGTTTTTT; CDR3: CASSPQRGINTGELFF
V: TRBV15; J: TRBJ2-1; size: many; D: TRBD2; DNA: TGTGCCACCAGCAGAGGTCCCATGGCTAGCGGCTACAATGAGCAGTTCTTC; CDR3: CATSRGPMASGYNEQFF
V: TRBV20-1; J: TRBJ2-7; size: many; D: .; DNA: TGCAGTGCTAGAGATGCCAAAGTGGACTACGAGCAGTACTTC; CDR3: CSARDAKVDYEQYF
V: TRBV27; J: TRBJ2-7; size: many; D: .; DNA: TGTGCCAGCAGTTTAGAAGGCTACGAGCAGTACTTC; CDR3: CASSLEGYEQYF
V: TRBV4-2; J: TRBJ2-5; size: many; D: .; DNA: TGTGCCAGCAGCCAAGAGGGGGGGGCGGGAGAGACCCAGTACTTC; CDR3: CASSQEGGAGETQYF
V: TRBV29-1; J: TRBJ2-7; size: many; D: .; DNA: TGCAGCGTTGAAGGCCCCTCTGAGGAGCAGTACTTC; CDR3: CSVEGPSEEQYF
V: TRBV5-6; J: TRBJ2-2; size: many; D: .; DNA: TGTGCCAGCTCCGGTTGGTACCTAACGAACACCGGGGAGCTGTTTTTT; CDR3: CASSGWYLTNTGELFF
V: TRBV21-1; J: TRBJ2-1; size: many; D: .; DNA: TGTGCCAGCAGCAAAGAGGGAGGGGATGAGCAGTTCTTC; CDR3: CASSKEGGDEQFF
V: TRBV28; J: TRBJ2-1; size: many; D: .; DNA: TGTGCCAGCAGTTTAACGGGAGAACAATACAATGAGCAGTTCTTC; CDR3: CASSLTGEQYNEQFF
V: TRBV10-3; J: TRBJ2-7; size: many; D: .; DNA: TGTGCCATCAGTGAGGGCAGAATGGTCGACGAGCAGTACTTC; CDR3: CAISEGRMVDEQYF
V: TRBV6-5; J: TRBJ2-7; size: many; D: .; DNA: TGTGCCAGCAGTTACACCCCCCCGACTAGTTCGAACGAGCAGTACTTC; CDR3: CASSYTPPTSSNEQYF
V: TRBV5-6; J: TRBJ2-2; size: many; D: TRBD2; DNA: TGTGCCAGCAGCTTTCTCGCGGGAGACGGGGAGCTGTTTTTT; CDR3: CASSFLAGDGELFF
V: TRBV7-9; J: TRBJ2-7; size: many; D: .; DNA: TGTGCCAGCAGCTCACGATACGAGCAGTACTTC; CDR3: CASSSRYEQYF
V: TRBV4-1; J: TRBJ2-2; size: many; D: TRBD2; DNA: TGCGCCAGCAGCCCAGTCAGCGGGAGTACCGGGGAGCTGTTTTTT; CDR3: CASSPVSGSTGELFF
V: TRBV27; J: TRBJ2-1; size: many; D: TRBD2; DNA: TGTGCCAGCAGTCCGGGACTAGCGAGTAATGAGCAGTTCTTC; CDR3: CASSPGLASNEQFF
V: TRBV6-2/TRBV6-3; J: TRBJ2-7; size: many; D: .; DNA: TGTGCCAGCAGTGCCGCCTGGGGAGGGACAAAATACGAGCAGTACTTC; CDR3: CASSAAWGGTKYEQYF
V: TRBV6-2/TRBV6-3; J: TRBJ2-1; size: many; D: TRBD2; DNA: TGTGCCAGCAGTTTCTGGACGCCGGGACTAGCGTCTGATGAGCAGTTCTTC; CDR3: CASSFWTPGLASDEQFF
V: TRBV19; J: TRBJ2-1; size: .; D: .; DNA: TGTGCCAGTAGTAGTGTGCGGGAACTTTACTCCTACAATGAGCAGTTCTTC; CDR3: CASSSVRELYSYNEQFF
V: TRBV5-6; J: TRBJ2-5; size: many; D: .; DNA: TGTGCCAGCAGCGGACAAGAGACCCAGTACTTC; CDR3: CASSGQETQYF
V: TRBV12-3/TRBV12-4; J: TRBJ2-5; size: many; D: .; DNA: TGTGCCAGCAGTTTAGGCGGGGTTGAAGAGACCCAGTACTTC; CDR3: CASSLGGVEETQYF
V: TRBV5-8; J: TRBJ1-4; size: many; D: .; DNA: TGTGCCAGCAGTCGAGGGGTAAATGTCGGTGAAAAACTGTTTTTT; CDR3: CASSRGVNVGEKLFF
V: TRBV3-1; J: TRBJ2-1; size: .; D: TRBD2; DNA: TGTGCCACCAGCCAAGATTCCCCCTGGGAGGGAGGGATCAATGAGCAGTTCTTC; CDR3: CATSQDSPWEGGINEQFF
V: TRBV6-2/TRBV6-3; J: TRBJ2-1; size: medium-sized; D: .; DNA: TGTGCCAGCAGAAAGGATTACAATGAGCAGTTCTTC; CDR3: CASRKDYNEQFF
V: TRBV6-5; J: TRBJ2-1; size: many; D: TRBD1; DNA: TGTGCCAGCAGTTGGACAGGGAAAGGGAATGAGCAGTTCTTC; CDR3: CASSWTGKGNEQFF
V: TRBV15; J: TRBJ2-1; size: many; D: .; DNA: TGTGCCACCAGCAGAGACCGCAATGAGCAGTTCTTC; CDR3: CATSRDRNEQFF
V: TRBV7-9; J: TRBJ2-7; size: many; D: .; DNA: TGTGCCAGCAGCCCTATGTGGGAGCAGTACTTC; CDR3: CASSPMWEQYF
V: TRBV7-9; J: TRBJ2-1; size: many; D: .; DNA: TGTGCCAGCAGCACGACAGCCGGCTACAATGAGCAGTTCTTC; CDR3: CASSTTAGYNEQFF
V: TRBV5-4; J: TRBJ1-1; size: .; D: .; DNA: TGTGCCAGCATCTCGGCGGGTACTGAAGCTTTCTTT; CDR3: CASISAGTEAFF
V: TRBV27; J: TRBJ2-1; size: many; D: .; DNA: TGTGCCAGCAGTTTAAAGGGGAATGAGCAGTTCTTC; CDR3: CASSLKGNEQFF
V: TRBV4-3; J: TRBJ2-7; size: many; D: .; DNA: TGCGCCAGCAGCCAAGATCTTGGGGACGAGCAGTACTTC; CDR3: CASSQDLGDEQYF
V: TRBV25-1; J: TRBJ1-6; size: many; D: .; DNA: TGTGCCAGCAGTGAATCGTCCCGGACTGCTTATAATTCACCCCTCCACTTT; CDR3: CASSESSRTAYNSPLHF
V: TRBV7-8; J: TRBJ2-1; size: many; D: TRBD2; DNA: TGTGCCAGCAGCCCGCGGAGGCTAGCGGGAGACCGTTCCTACAATGAGCAGTTCTTC; CDR3: CASSPRRLAGDRSYNEQFF
V: TRBV25-1; J: TRBJ2-1; size: many; D: .; DNA: TGTGCCAGCGCCGGGAGCTCCTACAATGAGCAGTTCTTC; CDR3: CASAGSSYNEQFF
V: TRBV15; J: TRBJ1-1; size: many; D: .; DNA: TGTGCCACCGGGGCGAACACTGAAGCTTTCTTT; CDR3: CATGANTEAFF
V: TRBV28; J: TRBJ2-7; size: many; D: .; DNA: TGTGCCAGCAGCCCGGTTGGCGCCCCGCTAGGGCAGTACTTC; CDR3: CASSPVGAPLGQYF
V: TRBV18; J: TRBJ2-2; size: many; D: .; DNA: TGTGCCAGCCGCCAGGGAGCCGGGGAGCTGTTTTTT; CDR3: CASRQGAGELFF
V: TRBV27; J: TRBJ1-1; size: many; D: .; DNA: TGTGCCAGCAGTTTATTAGGAGGGGGTCGGGGGTGGACTGAAGCTTTCTTT; CDR3: CASSLLGGGRGWTEAFF
V: TRBV20-1; J: TRBJ1-6; size: many; D: .; DNA: TGCAGTGCTTTCGGGTTGGATTCACCCCTCCACTTT; CDR3: CSAFGLDSPLHF
V: TRBV20-1; J: TRBJ2-1; size: many; D: TRBD2; DNA: TGCAGTGCTTTAGCGGGAGGGCCCTACAATGAGCAGTTCTTC; CDR3: CSALAGGPYNEQFF
V: TRBV7-6; J: TRBJ2-3; size: many; D: .; DNA: TGTGCCAGCAGCTTTAGCGGATACTCTAGCACAGATACGCAGTATTTT; CDR3: CASSFSGYSSTDTQYF
V: TRBV7-9; J: TRBJ2-4; size: many; D: .; DNA: TGTGCCAGCAGCACCTGGGGGGCCGAAAACATTCAGTACTTC; CDR3: CASSTWGAENIQYF
V: TRBV19; J: TRBJ2-3; size: many; D: .; DNA: TGTGCCAGTAGTATAGACGTGGAGGCTAGCACAGATACGCAGTATTTT; CDR3: CASSIDVEASTDTQYF
V: TRBV7-9; J: TRBJ1-2; size: many; D: TRBD1; DNA: TGTGCCAGCAGCTTGGGGCAGGGGGACTATGGCTACACCTTC; CDR3: CASSLGQGDYGYTF
V: TRBV25-1; J: TRBJ1-2; size: many; D: .; DNA: TGTGCCAGCAGCACCTACTTGGGGGACGGCTACACCTTC; CDR3: CASSTYLGDGYTF
V: TRBV24-1; J: TRBJ2-5; size: many; D: .; DNA: TGTGCCACCAGTGAACAAACCGACAGGTACCAAGAGACCCAGTACTTC; CDR3: CATSEQTDRYQETQYF